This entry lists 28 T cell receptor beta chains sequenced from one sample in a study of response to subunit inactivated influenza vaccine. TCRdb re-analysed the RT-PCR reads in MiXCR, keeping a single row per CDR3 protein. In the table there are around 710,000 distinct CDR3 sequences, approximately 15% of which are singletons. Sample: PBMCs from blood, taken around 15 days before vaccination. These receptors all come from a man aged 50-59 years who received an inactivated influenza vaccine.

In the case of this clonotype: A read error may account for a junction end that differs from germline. In DNA form, the CDR3 reads TGTGCCATCACTGAGGGGTTTGGCGGGACCGGGGATACGCAGTATTTT. As protein: CAITEGFGGTGDTQYF. This chain connects TRBV10-3 to TRBJ2-3; tentatively, D is TRBD2 (6 bases). CDR3 length equals 16 residues. Germline assignment: CDR1 ENHRY and CDR2 SYGVKD.

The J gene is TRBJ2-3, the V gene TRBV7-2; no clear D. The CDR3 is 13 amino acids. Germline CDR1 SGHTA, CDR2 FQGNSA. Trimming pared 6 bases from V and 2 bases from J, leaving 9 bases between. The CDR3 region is CASRRIDTDTQYF. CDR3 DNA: TGTGCCAGCAGGCGGATAGACACAGATACGCAGTATTTT. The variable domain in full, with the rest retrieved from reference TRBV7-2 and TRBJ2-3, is GAGVSQSPSNKVTEKGKDVELRCDPISGHTALYWYRQSLGQGLEFLIYFQGNSAPDKSGLPSDRFSAERTGGSVSTLTIQRTQQEDSAVYLCASRRIDTDTQYFGPGTRLTVL.

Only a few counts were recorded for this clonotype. Here the CDR3 DNA reads TGCAGTGCTAGAGCCGGGGGGTCGCTCGGTAATGAGCAGTTCTTC. This codes for CSARAGGSLGNEQFF. The chain couples TRBV20-1 to TRBJ2-1, with 7 bases fitting TRBD2. Unmatched junction bases numbered 10, after V lost 1 base and J lost 7 bases. The CDR3 is made up of 15 amino acids. CDR1 DFQATT and CDR2 SNEGSKA come from the germline V gene (reference sequence).

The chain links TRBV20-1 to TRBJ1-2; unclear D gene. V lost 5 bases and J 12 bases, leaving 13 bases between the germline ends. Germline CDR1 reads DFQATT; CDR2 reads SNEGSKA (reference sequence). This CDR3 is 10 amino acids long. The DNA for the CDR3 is TGCAGTGCTGTCGGGTCCGGCCACACCTTC. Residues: CSAVGSGHTF.

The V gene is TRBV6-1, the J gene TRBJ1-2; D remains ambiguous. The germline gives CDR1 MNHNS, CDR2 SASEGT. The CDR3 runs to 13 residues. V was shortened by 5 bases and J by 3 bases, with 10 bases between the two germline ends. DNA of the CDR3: TGTGCCAGCAGTAAATCCGATGACTATGGCTACACCTTC. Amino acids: CASSKSDDYGYTF.

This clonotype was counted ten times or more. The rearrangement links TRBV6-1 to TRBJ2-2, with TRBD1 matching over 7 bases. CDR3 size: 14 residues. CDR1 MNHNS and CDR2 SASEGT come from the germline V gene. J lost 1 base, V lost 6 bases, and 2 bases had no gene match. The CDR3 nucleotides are TGTGCCAGCAGGACAGGGTGGAACACCGGGGAGCTGTTTTTT. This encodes CASRTGWNTGELFF.

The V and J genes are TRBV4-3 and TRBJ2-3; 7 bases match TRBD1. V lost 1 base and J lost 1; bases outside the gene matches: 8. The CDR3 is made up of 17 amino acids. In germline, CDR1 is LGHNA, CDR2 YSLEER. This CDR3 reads CASSQGIRQGGTDTQYF. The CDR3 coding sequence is TGCGCCAGCAGCCAAGGTATTAGACAGGGAGGCACAGATACGCAGTATTTT.

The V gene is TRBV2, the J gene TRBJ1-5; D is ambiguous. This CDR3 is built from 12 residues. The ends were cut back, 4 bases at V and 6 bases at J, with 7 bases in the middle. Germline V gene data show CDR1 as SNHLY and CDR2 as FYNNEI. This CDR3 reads CASSVERQPQHF. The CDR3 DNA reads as TGTGCCAGCAGTGTAGAACGTCAGCCCCAGCATTTT.

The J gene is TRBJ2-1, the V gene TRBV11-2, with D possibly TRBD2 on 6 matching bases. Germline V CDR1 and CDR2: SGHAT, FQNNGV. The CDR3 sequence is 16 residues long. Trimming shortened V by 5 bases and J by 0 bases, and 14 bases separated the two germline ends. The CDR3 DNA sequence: TGTGCCAGCAGCAAAGGGTCCGGGAGCTCCTACAATGAGCAGTTCTTC. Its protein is CASSKGSGSSYNEQFF.

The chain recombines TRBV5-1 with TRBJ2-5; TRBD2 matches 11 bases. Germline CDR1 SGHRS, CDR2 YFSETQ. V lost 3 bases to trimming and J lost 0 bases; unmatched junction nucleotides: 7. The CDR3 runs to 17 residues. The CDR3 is CASSYSGLAEYQETQYF. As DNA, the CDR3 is TGCGCCAGCAGCTATTCGGGACTAGCGGAGTACCAAGAGACCCAGTACTTC. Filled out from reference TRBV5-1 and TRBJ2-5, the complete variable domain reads KAGVTQTPRYLIKTRGQQVTLSCSPISGHRSVSWYQQTPGQGLQFLFEYFSETQRNKGNFPGRFSGRQFSNSRSEMNVSTLELGDSALYLCASSYSGLAEYQETQYFGPGTRLLVL.

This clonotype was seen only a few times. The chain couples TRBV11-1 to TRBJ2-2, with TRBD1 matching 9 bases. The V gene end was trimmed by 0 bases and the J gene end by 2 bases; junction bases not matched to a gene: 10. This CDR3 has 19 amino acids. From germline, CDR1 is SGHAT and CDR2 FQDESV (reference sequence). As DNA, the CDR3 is TGTGCCAGCAGCTTAGCCGGGACAGGGTTTACCCCTAACACCGGGGAGCTGTTTTTT. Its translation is CASSLAGTGFTPNTGELFF.

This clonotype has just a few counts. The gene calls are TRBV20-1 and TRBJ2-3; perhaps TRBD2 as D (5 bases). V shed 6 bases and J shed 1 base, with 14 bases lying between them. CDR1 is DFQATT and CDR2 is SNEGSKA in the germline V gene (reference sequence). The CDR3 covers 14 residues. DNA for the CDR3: TGCAGTGCCCTACCGGGGAGCCGCACAGATACGCAGTATTTT. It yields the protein CSALPGSRTDTQYF.

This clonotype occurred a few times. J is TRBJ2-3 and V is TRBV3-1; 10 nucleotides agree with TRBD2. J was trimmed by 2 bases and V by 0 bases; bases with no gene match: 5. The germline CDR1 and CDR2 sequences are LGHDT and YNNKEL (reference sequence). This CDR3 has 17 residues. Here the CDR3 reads CASSQDPGLAITDTQYF. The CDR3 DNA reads TGTGCCAGCAGCCAAGATCCGGGACTAGCGATCACAGATACGCAGTATTTT.

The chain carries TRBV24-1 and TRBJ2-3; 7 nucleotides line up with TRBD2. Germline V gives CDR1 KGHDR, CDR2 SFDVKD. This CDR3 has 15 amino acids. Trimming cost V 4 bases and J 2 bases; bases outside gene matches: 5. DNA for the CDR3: TGTGCCACCAGTGAACTGAGCGGGGACACAGATACGCAGTATTTT. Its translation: CATSELSGDTDTQYF.

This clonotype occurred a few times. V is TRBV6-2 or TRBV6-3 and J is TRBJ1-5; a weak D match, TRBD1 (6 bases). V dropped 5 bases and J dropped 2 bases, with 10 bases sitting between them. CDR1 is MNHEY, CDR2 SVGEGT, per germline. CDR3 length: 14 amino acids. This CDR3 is CASSQGYGNQPQHF. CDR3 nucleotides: TGTGCCAGCAGTCAGGGGTATGGCAATCAGCCCCAGCATTTT.

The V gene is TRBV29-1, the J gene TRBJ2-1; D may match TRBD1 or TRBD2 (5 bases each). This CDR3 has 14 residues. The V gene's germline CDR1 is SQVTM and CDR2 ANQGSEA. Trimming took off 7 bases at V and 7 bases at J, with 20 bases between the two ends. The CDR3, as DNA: TGCAGCGGATCCCTGGGGCAGGGAGAGAATGAGCAGTTCTTC. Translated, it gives CSGSLGQGENEQFF.

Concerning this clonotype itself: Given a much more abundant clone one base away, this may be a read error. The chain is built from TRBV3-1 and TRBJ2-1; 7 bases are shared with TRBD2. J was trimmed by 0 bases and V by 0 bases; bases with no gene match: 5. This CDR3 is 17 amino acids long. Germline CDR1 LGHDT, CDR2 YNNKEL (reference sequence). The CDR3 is CASSQDHGRTSYNEQFF. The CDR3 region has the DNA TGTGCCAGCAGCCAAGATCACGGGAGGACCTCCTACAATGAGCAGTTCTTC.

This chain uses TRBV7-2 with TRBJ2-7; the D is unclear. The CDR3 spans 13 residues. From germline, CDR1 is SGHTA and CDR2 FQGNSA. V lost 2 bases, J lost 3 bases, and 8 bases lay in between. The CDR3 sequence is CASSLKIYYEQYF. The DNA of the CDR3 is TGTGCCAGCAGCTTAAAAATTTACTACGAGCAGTACTTC.

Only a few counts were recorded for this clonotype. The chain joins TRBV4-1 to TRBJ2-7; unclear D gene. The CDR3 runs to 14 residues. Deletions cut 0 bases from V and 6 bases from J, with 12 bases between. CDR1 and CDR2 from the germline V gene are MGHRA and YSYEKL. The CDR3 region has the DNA TGCGCCAGCAGCCAAGATCTTGCGCCTCTCGAGCAGTACTTC. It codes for CASSQDLAPLEQYF.

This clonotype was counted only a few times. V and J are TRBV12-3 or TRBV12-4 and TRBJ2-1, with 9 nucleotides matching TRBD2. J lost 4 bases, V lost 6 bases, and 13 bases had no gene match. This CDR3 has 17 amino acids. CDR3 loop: CASSTSGLFSVYNEQFF. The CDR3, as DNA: TGTGCCAGCAGCACTAGCGGGCTGTTTTCGGTATACAATGAGCAGTTCTTC.

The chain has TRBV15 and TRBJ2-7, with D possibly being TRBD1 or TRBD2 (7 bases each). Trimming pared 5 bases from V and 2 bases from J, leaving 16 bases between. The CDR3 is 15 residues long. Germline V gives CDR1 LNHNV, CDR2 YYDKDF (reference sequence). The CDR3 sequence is CATSPRQGGTYEQYF. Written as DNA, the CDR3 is TGTGCCACCAGCCCCAGACAGGGAGGGACCTACGAGCAGTACTTC.

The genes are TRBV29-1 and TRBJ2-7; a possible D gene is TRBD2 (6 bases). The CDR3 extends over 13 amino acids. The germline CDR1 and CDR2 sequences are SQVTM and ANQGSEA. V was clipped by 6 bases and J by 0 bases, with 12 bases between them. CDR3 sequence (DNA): TGCAGCGTGGTGCCGGGGGACTCCTACGAGCAGTACTTC. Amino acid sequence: CSVVPGDSYEQYF.

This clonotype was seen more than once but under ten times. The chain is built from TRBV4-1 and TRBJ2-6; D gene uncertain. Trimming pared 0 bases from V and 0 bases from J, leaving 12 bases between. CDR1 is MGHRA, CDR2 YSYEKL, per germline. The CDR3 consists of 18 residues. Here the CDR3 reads CASSQDRRTASGANVLTF. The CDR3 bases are TGCGCCAGCAGCCAAGATAGGCGGACGGCCTCTGGGGCCAACGTCCTGACTTTC.

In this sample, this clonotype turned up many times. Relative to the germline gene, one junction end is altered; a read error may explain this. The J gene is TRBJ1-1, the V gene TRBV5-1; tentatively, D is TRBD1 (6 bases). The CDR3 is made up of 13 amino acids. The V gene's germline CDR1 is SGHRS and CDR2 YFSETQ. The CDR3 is CASSLGGNTEAFF. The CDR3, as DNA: TGTGCCAGCAGCTTAGGGGGGAACACTGAAGCTTTCTTT.

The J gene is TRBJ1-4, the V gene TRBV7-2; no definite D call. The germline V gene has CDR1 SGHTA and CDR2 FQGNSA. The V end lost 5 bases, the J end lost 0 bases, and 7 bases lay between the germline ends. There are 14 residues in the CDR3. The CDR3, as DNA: TGTGCCAGCAGCCTCAGAGCAACTAATGAAAAACTGTTTTTT. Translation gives CASSLRATNEKLFF.

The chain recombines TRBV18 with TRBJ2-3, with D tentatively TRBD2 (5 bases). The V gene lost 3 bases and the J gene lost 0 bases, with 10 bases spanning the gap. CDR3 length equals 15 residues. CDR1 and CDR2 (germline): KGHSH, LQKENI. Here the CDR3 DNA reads TGTGCCAGCTCACCGCCGGGATTTAGCACAGATACGCAGTATTTT. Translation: CASSPPGFSTDTQYF. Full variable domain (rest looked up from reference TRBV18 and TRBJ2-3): NAGVMQNPRHLVRRRGQEARLRCSPMKGHSHVYWYRQLPEEGLKFMVYLQKENIIDESGMPKERFSAEFPKEGPSILRIQQVVRGDSAAYFCASSPPGFSTDTQYFGPGTRLTVL.

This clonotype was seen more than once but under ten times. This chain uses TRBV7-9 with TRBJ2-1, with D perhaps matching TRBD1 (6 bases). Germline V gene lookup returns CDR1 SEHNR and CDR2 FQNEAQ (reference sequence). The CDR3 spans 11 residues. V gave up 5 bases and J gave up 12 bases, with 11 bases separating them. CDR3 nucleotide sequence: TGTGCCAGCAGCCAACAGGGTAGGCAGTTCTTC. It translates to CASSQQGRQFF.

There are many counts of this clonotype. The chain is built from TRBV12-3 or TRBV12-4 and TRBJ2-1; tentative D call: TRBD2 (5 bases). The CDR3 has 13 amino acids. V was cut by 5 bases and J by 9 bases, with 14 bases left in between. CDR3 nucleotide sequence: TGTGCCAGCAGTCCGAGGGTGAGCGGTGAGCAGTTCTTC. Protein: CASSPRVSGEQFF.